What follows are 27 T cell receptor beta chains derived from one specimen sequenced in a study of T-cell reconstitution after alpha-beta-depleted transplantation in children. The TCRbeta library was prepared with unique molecular identifiers. TCRdb independently ran MiXCR on the PCR reads; one entry per CDR3 protein. The sample holds almost 600,000 distinct CDR3 sequences, over 25% seen once. The specimen comprised PBMCs, sampled before TCRalphabeta/CD19-depleted stem cell transplant. These receptors were obtained from a boy under two years old with Wiskott-Aldrich syndrome, due to receive a stem cell transplant.

This clonotype has more than one count but fewer than ten. This chain links TRBV3-1 with TRBJ1-5; D gene unclear. The CDR3 totals 15 residues. Per the germline V gene, CDR1 is LGHDT and CDR2 is YNNKEL (reference sequence). The ends were cut back, 0 bases at V and 2 bases at J, with 8 bases in the middle. CDR3 region: CASSQEGTGNQPQHF. CDR3 nucleotide sequence: TGTGCCAGCAGCCAAGAAGGAACGGGCAATCAGCCCCAGCATTTT.

CDR3 DNA sequence: TGTGCCAGCGGCCCTGACTATATCTACAATGAGCAGTTCTTC. Amino acids: CASGPDYIYNEQFF. The chain carries TRBV12-3 or TRBV12-4 and TRBJ2-1; TRBD2 might be the D (5 bases). With 8 bases removed from V and 3 bases from J, the gap between germline ends came to 14 bases. The CDR3 runs to 14 residues.

This clonotype occurred a few times. The chain couples TRBV9 to TRBJ2-5; D is uncertain. Germline V gene lookup returns CDR1 SGDLS and CDR2 YYNGEE. The V end lost 4 bases, the J end lost 3 bases, and 16 bases lay between the germline ends. This CDR3 comprises 15 residues. CDR3 sequence (DNA): TGTGCCAGCAGCCCCCTGCGAGCCCCCAAAGAGACCCAGTACTTC. It translates to CASSPLRAPKETQYF.

This rearrangement joins TRBV12-3 or TRBV12-4 to TRBJ2-3; TRBD2 might be the D (5 bases). The CDR3 contains 15 residues. The V end was cut by 3 bases, the J end by 1 base, with 11 bases between. The CDR3 nucleotides are TGTGCCAGCAGTTTGCCGGGGAAACGCACAGATACGCAGTATTTT. Its translation is CASSLPGKRTDTQYF.

The chain employs TRBV27 and TRBJ2-7; a weak D match, TRBD2 (6 bases). V was pared by 4 bases and J by 3 bases, with 16 bases between. The CDR3 extends over 15 amino acids. Germline CDR1 is MNHEY and CDR2 is SMNVEV (reference sequence). The CDR3 coding sequence is TGTGCCAGCAGTTACGCAACTAGCAGATACTACGAGCAGTACTTC. As protein: CASSYATSRYYEQYF.

This clonotype occurred a few times. J is TRBJ1-1 and V is TRBV7-9; the D is unclear. CDR1 and CDR2 from the germline V gene are SEHNR and FQNEAQ (reference sequence). The CDR3 contains 14 residues. The germline V and J ends were trimmed by 5 bases and 6 bases, with 16 bases remaining between them. CDR3 loop: CASSPTGNGPEAFF. In DNA form, the CDR3 reads TGTGCCAGCAGCCCGACGGGTAATGGACCTGAAGCTTTCTTT.

In this sample, this clonotype turned up a few times. The chain recombines TRBV5-1 with TRBJ2-1; 16 bases line up with TRBD2. This CDR3 has 18 amino acids. Per the germline V gene, CDR1 is SGHRS and CDR2 is YFSETQ. The V gene end was trimmed by 3 bases and the J gene end by 5 bases; junction bases not matched to a gene: 8. CDR3 in DNA: TGCGCCAGCAGCTCCGGGACTAGCGGGAGGGCCTCTAACAATGAGCAGTTCTTC. Its translation is CASSSGTSGRASNNEQFF.

The V and J genes are TRBV4-1 and TRBJ2-5; TRBD1 or TRBD2 may be the D gene (6 bases each). The CDR3 is 15 amino acids. Per the germline V gene, CDR1 is MGHRA and CDR2 is YSYEKL. The V gene lost 2 bases and the J gene lost 5 bases, with 15 bases spanning the gap. CDR3 in amino acids: CASSQLRGGQETQYF. CDR3 sequence (DNA): TGCGCCAGCAGCCAACTCAGGGGAGGTCAGGAGACCCAGTACTTC.

The J gene is TRBJ2-5, the V gene TRBV28; no clear D gene. The CDR3 is 15 amino acids. Germline V gene lookup returns CDR1 MDHEN and CDR2 SYDVKM. Trimming left V 6 bases short and J 1 base short, with 15 bases between. CDR3 DNA: TGTGCCAGCAGCACTTCCGGACGGTTCCAAGAGACCCAGTACTTC. Translated: CASSTSGRFQETQYF.

This chain links TRBV12-3 or TRBV12-4 with TRBJ1-1, with D possibly TRBD1 on 6 matching bases. CDR3 length: 15 residues. V was pared by 5 bases and J by 1 base, with 14 bases between. CDR3: CASSEIRGTNTEAFF. The CDR3 nucleotides are TGTGCCAGCAGTGAAATCAGGGGCACGAACACTGAAGCTTTCTTT.

The chain joins TRBV6-1 to TRBJ2-6; D is uncertain. This CDR3 is built from 17 residues. Germline CDR1 and CDR2: MNHNS and SASEGT. V lost 6 bases and J 2 bases, leaving 17 bases between the germline ends. The CDR3 DNA is TGTGCCAGCAGCCCGGTCAAGGGCGCGGCTGGGGCCAACGTCCTGACTTTC. As protein: CASSPVKGAAGANVLTF.

This clonotype was picked up a small number of times. The chain employs TRBV20-1 and TRBJ2-1, with no clear D. V was clipped by 0 bases and J by 7 bases, with 10 bases between them. The CDR3 loop spans 13 amino acids. Germline CDR1 reads DFQATT; CDR2 reads SNEGSKA (reference sequence). Here the CDR3 DNA reads TGCAGTGCTAGAGATAGTAGCAGTAATGAGCAGTTCTTC. Residues: CSARDSSSNEQFF.

V gene TRBV28 combines with J gene TRBJ2-1; D may match TRBD1 or TRBD2 (5 bases each). Germline CDR1 reads MDHEN; CDR2 reads SYDVKM. The V and J ends lost 6 bases and 7 bases respectively, with 10 bases between them. The CDR3 totals 12 residues. The CDR3 DNA sequence: TGTGCCAGCAGGGGGGATGGGAATGAGCAGTTCTTC. This encodes CASRGDGNEQFF.

The table lists this clonotype with a few counts. The chain has TRBV29-1 and TRBJ2-5; 8 nucleotides agree with TRBD2. V shed 4 bases, J shed 2 bases, and the junction held 9 bases outside the gene matches. The CDR3 is 15 amino acids. Germline CDR1 is SQVTM and CDR2 is ANQGSEA. CDR3 coding DNA: TGCAGCGTTGCCACCGGGACTAGTGTACAAGAGACCCAGTACTTC. Its protein is CSVATGTSVQETQYF.

This rearrangement joins TRBV10-3 to TRBJ1-2; 7 positions match TRBD1. Germline V gives CDR1 ENHRY, CDR2 SYGVKD. The J segment lost 8 bases and the V segment lost 2 bases, leaving 11 bases of the junction unmatched. The CDR3 is made up of 15 amino acids. The CDR3 is CAISETDRVSYGYTF. CDR3 in DNA: TGTGCCATCAGTGAGACAGACAGGGTCTCCTACGGCTACACCTTC.

The chain combines TRBV28 with TRBJ2-2; perhaps TRBD2 as D (6 bases). The germline CDR1 and CDR2 sequences are MDHEN and SYDVKM. The CDR3 loop spans 15 amino acids. Trimming removed 4 bases from V and 4 bases from J, with 13 bases in between. The CDR3 coding sequence is TGTGCCAGCAGTTCCCGGGACTTCGGCACCGGGGAGCTGTTTTTT. Translation gives CASSSRDFGTGELFF.

This clonotype was observed a handful of times. V usage is TRBV28 and J usage is TRBJ2-3, with D possibly being TRBD1 or TRBD2 (6 bases each). Trimming left V 3 bases short and J 0 bases short, with 10 bases between. The length of the CDR3 is 15 residues. Germline V gene sequence: CDR1 MDHEN, CDR2 SYDVKM. DNA for the CDR3: TGTGCCAGCAGTTTTGGGGGGCAAAGCACAGATACGCAGTATTTT. Residues: CASSFGGQSTDTQYF.

The gene calls are TRBV12-3 or TRBV12-4 and TRBJ2-7; 8 positions agree with TRBD1. J was trimmed by 4 bases and V by 2 bases; bases with no gene match: 4. CDR3 length: 14 amino acids. This CDR3 is CASSLRTGFYEQYF. The CDR3 DNA follows: TGTGCCAGCAGTTTAAGGACAGGGTTTTACGAGCAGTACTTC.

The gene calls are TRBV11-1 and TRBJ2-1, with 10 bases matching TRBD2. Germline lookup yields CDR1 SGHAT and CDR2 FQDESV (reference sequence). Trimming at V came to 3 bases and at J to 0 bases, leaving 11 bases not matched to a gene. The CDR3 length is 19 residues. CDR3 loop: CASSLLAGVRRGSYNEQFF. CDR3 sequence (DNA): TGTGCCAGCAGCTTGCTAGCGGGAGTAAGGAGAGGCTCCTACAATGAGCAGTTCTTC.

The chain links TRBV20-1 to TRBJ2-1; TRBD2 matches at 7 bases. The germline V gene has CDR1 DFQATT and CDR2 SNEGSKA (reference sequence). With 3 bases clipped from V and 9 bases from J, the junction kept 11 bases outside the gene matches. The CDR3 has 14 residues. CDR3 residues: CSASARLAYPEQFF. In nucleotides, the CDR3 is TGCAGTGCTAGTGCCCGACTAGCTTATCCTGAGCAGTTCTTC.

This clonotype occurred many times. This chain links TRBV28 with TRBJ2-1, with D perhaps matching TRBD1 (7 bases). CDR1 is MDHEN and CDR2 is SYDVKM in the germline V gene. The CDR3 runs to 12 residues. The ends were cut back, 5 bases at V and 9 bases at J, with 11 bases in the middle. Here the CDR3 reads CASSQGGGEQFF. The CDR3 nucleotides are TGTGCCAGCAGTCAGGGGGGTGGTGAGCAGTTCTTC.

This clonotype came up a few times. The chain links TRBV20-1 to TRBJ2-7; 10 nucleotides align to TRBD1. Germline assignment: CDR1 DFQATT and CDR2 SNEGSKA (reference sequence). The CDR3 is made up of 14 amino acids. V shed 3 bases and J 6 bases; nucleotides not matched to a gene: 8. The CDR3 region is CSASSRTGGIEQYF. For the CDR3, the DNA is TGCAGTGCTAGCTCACGGACAGGGGGTATCGAGCAGTACTTC.

This clonotype showed up just a few times. The V and J genes are TRBV6-5 and TRBJ2-3; D is uncertain. Trimming pared 2 bases from V and 1 base from J, leaving 13 bases between. Germline lookup yields CDR1 MNHEY and CDR2 SVGAGI. The CDR3 is 16 amino acids. CDR3: CASSYAAGRRTDTQYF. CDR3 nucleotide sequence: TGTGCCAGCAGTTACGCCGCCGGCAGGCGCACAGATACGCAGTATTTT.

V is TRBV5-1 and J is TRBJ2-1; D is undetermined. CDR3 length: 16 residues. The V end was cut by 0 bases, the J end by 1 base, with 11 bases between. The germline gives CDR1 SGHRS, CDR2 YFSETQ. Here the CDR3 reads CASSLGGMRSYNEQFF. The CDR3 DNA reads TGCGCCAGCAGCTTGGGAGGAATGCGTTCCTACAATGAGCAGTTCTTC. Full variable domain (remainder filled in from reference TRBV5-1 and TRBJ2-1): KAGVTQTPRYLIKTRGQQVTLSCSPISGHRSVSWYQQTPGQGLQFLFEYFSETQRNKGNFPGRFSGRQFSNSRSEMNVSTLELGDSALYLCASSLGGMRSYNEQFFGPGTRLTVL.

This clonotype came up a few times. The CDR3 here is CAWSAGLAGYRAKNIQYF. In DNA form, the CDR3 reads TGTGCCTGGAGCGCGGGATTAGCGGGATATAGAGCCAAAAACATTCAGTACTTC. The chain couples TRBV30 to TRBJ2-4, with 8 bases aligning to TRBD2. CDR3 length: 18 residues. V was pared by 3 bases and J by 0 bases, with 13 bases of the junction left unmatched. CDR1 and CDR2 from the germline V gene are GTSNPN and SVGIG (reference sequence).

Only a few counts were recorded for this clonotype. V is TRBV6-1 and J is TRBJ1-5; D ambiguous. From germline, CDR1 is MNHNS and CDR2 SASEGT. V lost 8 bases and J lost 0, with 11 bases in between. The CDR3 has 14 amino acids. The CDR3 reads CASLGSYSNQPQHF. DNA of the CDR3: TGTGCCAGCCTAGGCAGTTATAGCAATCAGCCCCAGCATTTT.

This clonotype was observed once. This chain uses TRBV3-1 with TRBJ2-3; the D gene could be TRBD1 or TRBD2 (5 bases each). CDR1 is LGHDT, CDR2 YNNKEL, per germline (reference sequence). V gave up 4 bases and J gave up 0 bases, with 14 bases separating them. The CDR3 covers 16 residues. The CDR3 bases are TGTGCCAGCAGCCGAGGGGAGCAGGCTAGCACAGATACGCAGTATTTT. Protein product: CASSRGEQASTDTQYF.